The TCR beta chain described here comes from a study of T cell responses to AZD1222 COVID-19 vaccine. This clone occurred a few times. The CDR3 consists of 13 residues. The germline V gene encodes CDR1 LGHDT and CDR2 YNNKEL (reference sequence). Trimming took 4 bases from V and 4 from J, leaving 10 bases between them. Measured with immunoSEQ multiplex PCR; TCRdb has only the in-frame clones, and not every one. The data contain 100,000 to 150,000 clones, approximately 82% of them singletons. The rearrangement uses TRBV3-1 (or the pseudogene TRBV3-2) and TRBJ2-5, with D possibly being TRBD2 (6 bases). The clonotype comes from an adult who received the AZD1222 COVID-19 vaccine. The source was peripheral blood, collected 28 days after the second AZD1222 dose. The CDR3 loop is CASSLSGLETQYF. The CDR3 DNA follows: TGTGCCAGCAGCCTAAGCGGGTTAGAGACCCAGTACTTC.